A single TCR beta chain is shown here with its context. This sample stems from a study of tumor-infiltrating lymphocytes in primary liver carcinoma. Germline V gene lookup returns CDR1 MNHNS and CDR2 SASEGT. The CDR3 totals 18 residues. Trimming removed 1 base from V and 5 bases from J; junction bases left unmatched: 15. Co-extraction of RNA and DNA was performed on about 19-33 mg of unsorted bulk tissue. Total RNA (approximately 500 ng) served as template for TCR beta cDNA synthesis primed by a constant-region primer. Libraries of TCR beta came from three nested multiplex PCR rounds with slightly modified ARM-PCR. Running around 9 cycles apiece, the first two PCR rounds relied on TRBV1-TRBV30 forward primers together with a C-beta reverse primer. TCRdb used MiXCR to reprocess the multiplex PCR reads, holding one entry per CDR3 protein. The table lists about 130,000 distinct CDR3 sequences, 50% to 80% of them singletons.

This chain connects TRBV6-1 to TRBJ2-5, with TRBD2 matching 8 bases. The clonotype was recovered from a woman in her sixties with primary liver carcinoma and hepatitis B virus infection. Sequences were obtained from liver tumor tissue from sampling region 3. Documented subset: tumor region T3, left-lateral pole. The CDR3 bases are TGTGCCAGCAGTGAAGGCCTTGGACTAGCCCTGTACCGTGAGACCCAGTACTTC. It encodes CASSEGLGLALYRETQYF.